This T cell receptor (beta chain) was recovered during a study of T cells in Graves' hyperthyroidism and ophthalmopathy. From RNA transcripts, TCR beta CDR3 regions were amplified. During a first-round RT-PCR of the TCR CDR3, the HTBI primer set was used. TCRdb ran MiXCR on the multiplex PCR reads and lists one entry per CDR3 protein. The sample holds roughly 580,000 distinct CDR3 sequences; just over 45% are singletons and the top ten take 6.5% to 9%. This clonotype was counted only a few times. Its specificity is unknown. The germline gives CDR1 SNHLY, CDR2 FYNNEI. The CDR3 is made up of 16 amino acids. The V and J ends lost 1 base and 0 bases respectively, with 10 bases between them. Study-wide results and caveats: With a median lead of around 6.7 months before onset, the model predicted ophthalmopathy. From stable hyperthyroidism, ophthalmopathy was separated by a 13 V-J model. Blood also held most thyroid clonotypes expanded beyond 0.001.

Sequenced: peripheral blood or thyroid tissue (not recorded which). The gene calls are TRBV2 and TRBJ1-3; no clear D. The origin of this receptor is a woman aged 18-29 years with Graves' hyperthyroidism. The CDR3 sequence: CASSEEGRFSGNTIYF. The CDR3 DNA reads as TGTGCCAGCAGTGAAGAGGGCCGATTCTCTGGAAACACCATATATTTT. The complete variable domain, with remaining parts taken from reference TRBV2 and TRBJ1-3, reads EPEVTQTPSHQVTQMGQEVILRCVPISNHLYFYWYRQILGQKVEFLVSFYNNEISEKSEIFDDQFSVERPDGSNFTLKIRSTKLEDSAMYFCASSEEGRFSGNTIYFGEGSWLTVV.